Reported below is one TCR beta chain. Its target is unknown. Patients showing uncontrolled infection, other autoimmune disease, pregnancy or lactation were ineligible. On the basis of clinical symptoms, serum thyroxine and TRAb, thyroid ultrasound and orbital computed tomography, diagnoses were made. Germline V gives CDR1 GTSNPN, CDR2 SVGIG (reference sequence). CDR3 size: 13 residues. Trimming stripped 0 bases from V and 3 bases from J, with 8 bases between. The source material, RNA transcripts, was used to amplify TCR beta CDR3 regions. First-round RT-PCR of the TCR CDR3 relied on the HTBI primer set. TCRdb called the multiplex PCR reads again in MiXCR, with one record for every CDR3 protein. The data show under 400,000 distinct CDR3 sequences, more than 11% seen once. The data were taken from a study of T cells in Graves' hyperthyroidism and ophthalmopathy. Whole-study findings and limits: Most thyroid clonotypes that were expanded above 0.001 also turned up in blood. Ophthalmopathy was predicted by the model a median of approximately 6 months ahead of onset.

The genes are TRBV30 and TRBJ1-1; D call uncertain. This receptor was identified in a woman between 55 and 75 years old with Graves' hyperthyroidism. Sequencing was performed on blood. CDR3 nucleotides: TGTGCCTGGAGTGTAGGGCGAGACACTGAAGCTTTCTTT. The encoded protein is CAWSVGRDTEAFF.